This TCR beta chain is from a study of shared T cell receptors in the human thymus. Assay: immunoSEQ multiplex PCR; the TCRdb copy retains only in-frame clones and omits some. The profile shows about 610,000 clones, around 87% of them singletons. This clone was observed a single time. Trimming cost V 0 bases and J 2 bases; bases outside gene matches: 8. The CDR3 contains 17 residues. Germline V gives CDR1 LGHNA, CDR2 YSLEER. Separately, the same data were catalogued under a study of human thymus T cells. As that study records: Healthy Finnish infants having corrective surgery for congenital heart defects served as donors. Thymus pieces cut out during corrective heart surgery were the tissue that was used. Thymic and blood repertoires appeared to show biased V and J gene usage. Reports from related research described highly overlapping thymic repertoires among unrelated individuals.

The chain carries TRBV4-3 and TRBJ1-1; 8 bases line up with TRBD1. The receptor was derived from a boy in the first two years of life with a congenital heart defect. Specimen: thymocytes. CDR3 residues: CASSQERVGQGNTEAFF. CDR3 sequence (DNA): TGCGCCAGCAGCCAAGAGAGGGTCGGACAGGGAAACACTGAAGCTTTCTTT.